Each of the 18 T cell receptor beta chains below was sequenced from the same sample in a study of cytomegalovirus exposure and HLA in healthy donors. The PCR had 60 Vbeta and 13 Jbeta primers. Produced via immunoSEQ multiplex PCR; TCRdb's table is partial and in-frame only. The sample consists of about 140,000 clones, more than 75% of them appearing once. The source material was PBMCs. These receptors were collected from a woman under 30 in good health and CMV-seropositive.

The CDR3 sequence is CASSYRDSPYEQYF. The CDR3 DNA follows: TGTGCCAGCAGTTACCGGGACAGTCCCTACGAGCAGTACTTC. The gene calls are TRBV27 and TRBJ2-7; 7 nucleotides match TRBD1. Germline CDR1 MNHEY, CDR2 SMNVEV (reference sequence). This CDR3 contains 14 residues. The ends lost 4 bases at V and 2 bases at J; junction bases unmatched: 5.

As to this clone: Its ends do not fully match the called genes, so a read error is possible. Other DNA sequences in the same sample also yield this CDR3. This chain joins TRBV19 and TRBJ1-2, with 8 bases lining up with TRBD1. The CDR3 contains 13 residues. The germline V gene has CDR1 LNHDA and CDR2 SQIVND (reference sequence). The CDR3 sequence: CASSPGQGFPYTF. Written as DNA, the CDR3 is TGCGCCAGTAGTCCTGGACAGGGTTTCCCCTACACCTTC. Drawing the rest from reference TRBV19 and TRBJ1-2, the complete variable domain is DGGITQSPKYLFRKEGQNVTLSCEQNLNHDAMYWYRQDPGQGLRLIYYSQIVNDFQKGDIAEGYSVSREKKESFPLTVTSAQKNPTAFYLCASSPGQGFPYTFGSGTRLTVV.

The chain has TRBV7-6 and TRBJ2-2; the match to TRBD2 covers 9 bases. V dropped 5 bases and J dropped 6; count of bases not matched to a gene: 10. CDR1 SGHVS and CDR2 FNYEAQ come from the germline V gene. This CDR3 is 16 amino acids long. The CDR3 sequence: CASSPAGTSNPGELFF. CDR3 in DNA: TGTGCCAGCAGCCCCGCCGGGACTAGCAACCCCGGGGAGCTGTTTTTT.

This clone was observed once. DNA for the CDR3: TGCAGCGTTGACGGAGCGGGGCTGAACACTGAAGCTTTCTTT. Protein: CSVDGAGLNTEAFF. V usage is TRBV29-1 and J usage is TRBJ1-1, with a weak D call TRBD1 (5 bases). CDR1 is SQVTM, CDR2 ANQGSEA, per germline. The CDR3 length is 14 residues. V was shortened by 3 bases and J by 0 bases, with 11 bases between the two germline ends.

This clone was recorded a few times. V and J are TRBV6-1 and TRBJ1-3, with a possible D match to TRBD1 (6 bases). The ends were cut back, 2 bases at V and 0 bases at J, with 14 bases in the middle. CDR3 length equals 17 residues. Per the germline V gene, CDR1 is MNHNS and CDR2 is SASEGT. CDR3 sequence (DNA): TGTGCCAGCAGTGAATACGTCAGGGGCCCCTCTGGAAACACCATATATTTT. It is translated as CASSEYVRGPSGNTIYF.

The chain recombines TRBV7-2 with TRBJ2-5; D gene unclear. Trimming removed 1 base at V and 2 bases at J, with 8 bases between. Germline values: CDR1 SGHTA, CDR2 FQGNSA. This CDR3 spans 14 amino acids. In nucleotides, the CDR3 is TGTGCCAGCAGCTTAGGGCTGAATCAAGAGACCCAGTACTTC. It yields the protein CASSLGLNQETQYF.

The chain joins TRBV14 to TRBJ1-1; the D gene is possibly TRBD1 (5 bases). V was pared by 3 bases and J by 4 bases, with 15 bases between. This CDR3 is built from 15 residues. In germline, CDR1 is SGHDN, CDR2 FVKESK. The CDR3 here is CASSQDFIGVTEAFF. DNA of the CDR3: TGTGCCAGCAGCCAGGATTTTATAGGGGTCACTGAAGCTTTCTTT.

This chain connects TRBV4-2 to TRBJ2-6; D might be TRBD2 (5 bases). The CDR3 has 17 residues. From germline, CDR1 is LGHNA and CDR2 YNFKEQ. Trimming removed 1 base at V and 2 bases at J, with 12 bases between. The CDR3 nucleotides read TGTGCCAGCAGCCAAGCGACGGGGTCCCCTGGGGCCAACGTCCTGACTTTC. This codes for CASSQATGSPGANVLTF.

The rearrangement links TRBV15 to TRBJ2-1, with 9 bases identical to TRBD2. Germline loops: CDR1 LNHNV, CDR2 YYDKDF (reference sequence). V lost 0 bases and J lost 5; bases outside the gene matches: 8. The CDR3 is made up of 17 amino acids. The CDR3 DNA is TGTGCCACCAGCAGAGATTCTCGGGCTAGCGGGAACAATGAGCAGTTCTTC. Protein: CATSRDSRASGNNEQFF.

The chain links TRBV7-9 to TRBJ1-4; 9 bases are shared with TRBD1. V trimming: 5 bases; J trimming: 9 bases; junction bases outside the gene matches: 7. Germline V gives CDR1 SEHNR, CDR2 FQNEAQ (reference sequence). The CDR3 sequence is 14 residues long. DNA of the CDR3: TGTGCCAGCAGCAGTGGGGACAGGGCAAAAAAACTGTTTTTT. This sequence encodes CASSSGDRAKKLFF.

The DNA of the CDR3 is TGTGCCAGCAGCCAAGGGACAGTTGTCGATGGCTACACCTTC. Protein product: CASSQGTVVDGYTF. The V and J genes are TRBV5-6 and TRBJ1-2; 7 bases are a match to TRBD1. CDR1 is SGHDT and CDR2 is YYEEEE in the germline V gene. The trim removed 4 bases at V and 6 bases at J, leaving 9 bases unmatched. This CDR3 contains 14 residues.

DNA of the CDR3: TGTGCCAGCAATCAGGGGGGGAACACTGAAGCTTTCTTT. Protein: CASNQGGNTEAFF. The V call is TRBV6-6, the J call TRBJ1-1; TRBD1 matches at 7 bases. Trimming at V came to 7 bases and at J to 1 base, leaving 3 bases not matched to a gene. Germline V CDR1 and CDR2: MNHNY, SVGAGI (reference sequence). This CDR3 region has 13 residues.

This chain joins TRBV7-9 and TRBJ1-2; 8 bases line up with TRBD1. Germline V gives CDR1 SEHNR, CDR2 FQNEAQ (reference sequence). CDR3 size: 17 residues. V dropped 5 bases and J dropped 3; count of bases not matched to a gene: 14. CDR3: CASSTTGVSEWDYGYTF. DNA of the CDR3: TGTGCCAGCAGCACGACAGGGGTCTCAGAATGGGACTATGGCTACACCTTC.

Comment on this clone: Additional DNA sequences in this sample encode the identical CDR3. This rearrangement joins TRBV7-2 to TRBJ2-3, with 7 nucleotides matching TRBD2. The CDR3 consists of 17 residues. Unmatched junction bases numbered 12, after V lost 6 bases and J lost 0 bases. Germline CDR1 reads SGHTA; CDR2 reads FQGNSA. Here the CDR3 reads CASRLYGGGSSTDTQYF. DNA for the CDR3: TGTGCCAGCAGACTATATGGCGGGGGTTCTAGCACAGATACGCAGTATTTT.

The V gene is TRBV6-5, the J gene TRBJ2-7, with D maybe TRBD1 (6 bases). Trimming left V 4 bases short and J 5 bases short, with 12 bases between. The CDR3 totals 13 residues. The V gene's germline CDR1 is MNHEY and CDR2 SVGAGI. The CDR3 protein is CASSFRGRDEQYF. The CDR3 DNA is TGTGCCAGCAGTTTCAGGGGACGGGACGAGCAGTACTTC.

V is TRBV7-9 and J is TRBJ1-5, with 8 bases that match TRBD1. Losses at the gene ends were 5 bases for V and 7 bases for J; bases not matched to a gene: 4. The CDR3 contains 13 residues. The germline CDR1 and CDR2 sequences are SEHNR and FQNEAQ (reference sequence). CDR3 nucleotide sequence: TGTGCCAGCAGCCCGACAGGGGACCAGCCCCAGCATTTT. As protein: CASSPTGDQPQHF.

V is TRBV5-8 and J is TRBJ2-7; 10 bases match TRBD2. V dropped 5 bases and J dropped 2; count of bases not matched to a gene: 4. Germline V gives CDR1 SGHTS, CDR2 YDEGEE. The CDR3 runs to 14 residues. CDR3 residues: CASRASGGAYEQYF. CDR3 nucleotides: TGTGCCAGCAGGGCGAGCGGGGGGGCCTACGAGCAGTACTTC.

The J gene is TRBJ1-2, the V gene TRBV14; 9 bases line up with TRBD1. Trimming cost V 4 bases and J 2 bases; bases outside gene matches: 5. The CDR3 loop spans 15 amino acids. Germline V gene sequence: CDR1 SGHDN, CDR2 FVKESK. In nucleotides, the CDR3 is TGTGCCAGCAGCCTTGGGACAGGGACCAACTATGGCTACACCTTC. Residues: CASSLGTGTNYGYTF.